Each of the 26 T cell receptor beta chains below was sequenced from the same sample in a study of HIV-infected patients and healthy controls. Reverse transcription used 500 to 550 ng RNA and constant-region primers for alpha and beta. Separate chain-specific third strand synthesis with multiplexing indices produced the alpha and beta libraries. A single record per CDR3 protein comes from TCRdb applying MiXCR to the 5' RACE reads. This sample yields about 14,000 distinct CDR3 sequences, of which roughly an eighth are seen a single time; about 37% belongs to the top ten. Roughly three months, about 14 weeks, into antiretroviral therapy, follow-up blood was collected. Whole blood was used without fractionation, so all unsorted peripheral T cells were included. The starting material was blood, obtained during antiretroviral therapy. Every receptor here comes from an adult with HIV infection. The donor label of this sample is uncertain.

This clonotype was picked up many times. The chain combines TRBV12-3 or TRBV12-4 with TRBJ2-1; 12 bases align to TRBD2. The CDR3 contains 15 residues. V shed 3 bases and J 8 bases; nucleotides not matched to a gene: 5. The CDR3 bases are TGTGCCAGCAGTTTGACTAGCGGGAGTATAGATGAGCAGTTCTTC. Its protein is CASSLTSGSIDEQFF.

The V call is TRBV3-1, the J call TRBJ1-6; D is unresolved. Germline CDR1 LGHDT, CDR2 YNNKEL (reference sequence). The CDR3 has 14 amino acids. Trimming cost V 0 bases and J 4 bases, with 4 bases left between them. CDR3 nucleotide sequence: TGTGCCAGCAGCCAAGAGGGGTATAATTCACCCCTCCACTTT. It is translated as CASSQEGYNSPLHF.

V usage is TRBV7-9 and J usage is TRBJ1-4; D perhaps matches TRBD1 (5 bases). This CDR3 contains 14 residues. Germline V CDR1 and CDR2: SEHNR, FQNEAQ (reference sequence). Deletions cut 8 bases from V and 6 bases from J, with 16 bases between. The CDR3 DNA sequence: TGTGCCAGCCAGAGGACACTAGGCGATGAAAAACTGTTTTTT. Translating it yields CASQRTLGDEKLFF.

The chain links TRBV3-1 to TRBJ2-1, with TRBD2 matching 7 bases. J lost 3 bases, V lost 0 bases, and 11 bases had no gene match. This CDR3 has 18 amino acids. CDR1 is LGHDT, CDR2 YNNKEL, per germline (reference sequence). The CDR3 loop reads CASSQDPGLAASYNEQFF. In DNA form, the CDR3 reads TGTGCCAGCAGCCAAGACCCAGGGCTAGCGGCAAGCTACAATGAGCAGTTCTTC.

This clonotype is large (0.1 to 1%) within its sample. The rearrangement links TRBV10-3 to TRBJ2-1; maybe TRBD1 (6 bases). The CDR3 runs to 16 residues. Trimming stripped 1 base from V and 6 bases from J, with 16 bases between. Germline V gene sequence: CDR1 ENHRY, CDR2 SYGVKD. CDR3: CAISEYELRDTNEQFF. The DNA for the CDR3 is TGTGCCATCAGTGAGTACGAACTCCGGGACACCAATGAGCAGTTCTTC.

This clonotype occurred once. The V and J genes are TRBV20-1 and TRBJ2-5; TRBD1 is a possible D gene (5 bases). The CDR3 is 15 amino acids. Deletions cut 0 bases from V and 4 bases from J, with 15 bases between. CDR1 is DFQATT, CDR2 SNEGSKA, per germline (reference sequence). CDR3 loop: CSARDLGAGLETQYF. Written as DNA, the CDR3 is TGCAGTGCTAGAGATCTGGGCGCAGGGTTAGAGACCCAGTACTTC.

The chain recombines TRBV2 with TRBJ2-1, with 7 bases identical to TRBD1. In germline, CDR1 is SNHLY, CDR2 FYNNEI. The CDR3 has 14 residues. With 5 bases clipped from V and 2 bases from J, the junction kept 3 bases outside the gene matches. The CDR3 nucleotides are TGTGCCAGCAGTCCCGGGACAGCCTACAATGAGCAGTTCTTC. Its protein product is CASSPGTAYNEQFF.

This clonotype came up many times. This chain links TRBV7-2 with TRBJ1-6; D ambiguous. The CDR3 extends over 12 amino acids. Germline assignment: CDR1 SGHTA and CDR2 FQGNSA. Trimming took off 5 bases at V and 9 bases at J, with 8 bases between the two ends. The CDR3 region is CASSHDLSPLHF. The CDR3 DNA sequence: TGTGCCAGCAGCCACGATCTTTCACCCCTCCACTTT. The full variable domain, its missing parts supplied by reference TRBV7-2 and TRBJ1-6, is GAGVSQSPSNKVTEKGKDVELRCDPISGHTALYWYRQSLGQGLEFLIYFQGNSAPDKSGLPSDRFSAERTGGSVSTLTIQRTQQEDSAVYLCASSHDLSPLHFGNGTRLTVT.

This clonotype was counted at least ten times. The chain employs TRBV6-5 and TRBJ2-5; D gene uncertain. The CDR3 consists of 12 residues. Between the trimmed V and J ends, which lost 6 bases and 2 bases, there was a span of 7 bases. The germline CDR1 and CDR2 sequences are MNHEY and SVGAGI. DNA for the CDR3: TGTGCCAGCAGCGAGAGGCAAGAGACCCAGTACTTC. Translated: CASSERQETQYF.

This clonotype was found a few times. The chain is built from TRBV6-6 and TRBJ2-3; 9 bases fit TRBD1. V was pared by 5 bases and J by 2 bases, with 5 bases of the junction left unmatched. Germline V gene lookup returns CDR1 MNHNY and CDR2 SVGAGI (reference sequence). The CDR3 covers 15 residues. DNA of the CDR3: TGTGCCAGCAGTCTGGGACAGGGAAACACAGATACGCAGTATTTT. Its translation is CASSLGQGNTDTQYF.

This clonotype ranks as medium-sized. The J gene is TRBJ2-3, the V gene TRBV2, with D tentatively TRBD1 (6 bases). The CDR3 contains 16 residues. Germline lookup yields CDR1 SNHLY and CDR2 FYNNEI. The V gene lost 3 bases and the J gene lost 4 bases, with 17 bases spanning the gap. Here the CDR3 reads CASSDPARGRADTQYF. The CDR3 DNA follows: TGTGCCAGCAGTGATCCTGCCAGGGGAAGGGCAGATACGCAGTATTTT.

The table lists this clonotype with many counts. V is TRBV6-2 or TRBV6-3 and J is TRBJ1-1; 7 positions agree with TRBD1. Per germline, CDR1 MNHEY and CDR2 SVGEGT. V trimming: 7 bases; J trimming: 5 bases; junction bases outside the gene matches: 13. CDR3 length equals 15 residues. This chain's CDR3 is CASIPLLGGDTEAFF. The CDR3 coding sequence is TGTGCCAGCATCCCCCTTTTAGGGGGCGATACTGAAGCTTTCTTT.

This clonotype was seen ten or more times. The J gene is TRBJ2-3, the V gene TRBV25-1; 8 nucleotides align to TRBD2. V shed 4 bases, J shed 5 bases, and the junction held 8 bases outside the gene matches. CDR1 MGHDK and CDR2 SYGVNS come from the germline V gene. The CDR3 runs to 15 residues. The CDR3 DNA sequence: TGTGCCAGCAGTGTCTTAGCGGGATCAAAAGATACGCAGTATTTT. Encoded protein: CASSVLAGSKDTQYF.

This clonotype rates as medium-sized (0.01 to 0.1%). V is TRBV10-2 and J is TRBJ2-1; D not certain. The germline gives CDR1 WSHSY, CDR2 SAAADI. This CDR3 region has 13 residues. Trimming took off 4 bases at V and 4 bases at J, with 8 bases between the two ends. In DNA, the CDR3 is TGCGCCAGCAGTGTTGGCAGGTACAATGAGCAGTTCTTC. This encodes CASSVGRYNEQFF.

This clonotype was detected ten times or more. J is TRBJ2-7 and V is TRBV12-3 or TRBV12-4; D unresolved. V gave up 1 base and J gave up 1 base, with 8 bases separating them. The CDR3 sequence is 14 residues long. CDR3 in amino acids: CASSLGAGSYEQYF. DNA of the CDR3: TGTGCCAGCAGTTTAGGTGCCGGTTCCTACGAGCAGTACTTC.

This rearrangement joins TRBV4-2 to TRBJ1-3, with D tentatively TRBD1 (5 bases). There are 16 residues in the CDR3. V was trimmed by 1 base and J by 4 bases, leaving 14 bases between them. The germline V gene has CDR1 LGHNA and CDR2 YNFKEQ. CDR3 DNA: TGTGCCAGCAGCCAAGTAGCAGCAGGGTTCGGAAACACCATATATTTT. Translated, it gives CASSQVAAGFGNTIYF.

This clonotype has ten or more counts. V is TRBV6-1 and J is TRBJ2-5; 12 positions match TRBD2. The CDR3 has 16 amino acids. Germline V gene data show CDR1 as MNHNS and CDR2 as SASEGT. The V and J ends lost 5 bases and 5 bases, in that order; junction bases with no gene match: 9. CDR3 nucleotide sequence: TGTGCCAGCAGTCACGCCCGGACTAGCGGGGCTGAGACCCAGTACTTC. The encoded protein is CASSHARTSGAETQYF.

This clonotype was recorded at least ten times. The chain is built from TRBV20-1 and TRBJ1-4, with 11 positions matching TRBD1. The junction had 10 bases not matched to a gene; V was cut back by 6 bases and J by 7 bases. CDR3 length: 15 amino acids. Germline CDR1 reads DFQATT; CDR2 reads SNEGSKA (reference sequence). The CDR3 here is CSATRTGGGGEKLFF. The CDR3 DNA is TGCAGTGCGACCCGGACAGGGGGCGGGGGTGAAAAACTGTTTTTT.

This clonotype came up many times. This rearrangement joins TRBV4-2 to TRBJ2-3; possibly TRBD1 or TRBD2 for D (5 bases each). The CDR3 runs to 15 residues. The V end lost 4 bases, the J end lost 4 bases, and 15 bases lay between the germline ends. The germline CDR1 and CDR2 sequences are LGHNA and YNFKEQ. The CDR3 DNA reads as TGTGCCAGCAGCCGCCTTGTCGGGGCGGCAGATACGCAGTATTTT. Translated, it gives CASSRLVGAADTQYF.

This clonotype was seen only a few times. This CDR3 is CASSPWDRGDAPLHF. CDR3 coding DNA: TGTGCCAGCAGTCCCTGGGACAGGGGAGACGCACCCCTCCACTTT. V is TRBV27 and J is TRBJ1-6; 10 nucleotides match TRBD1. Germline V gene sequence: CDR1 MNHEY, CDR2 SMNVEV (reference sequence). V dropped 5 bases and J dropped 11; count of bases not matched to a gene: 9. The CDR3 spans 15 residues.

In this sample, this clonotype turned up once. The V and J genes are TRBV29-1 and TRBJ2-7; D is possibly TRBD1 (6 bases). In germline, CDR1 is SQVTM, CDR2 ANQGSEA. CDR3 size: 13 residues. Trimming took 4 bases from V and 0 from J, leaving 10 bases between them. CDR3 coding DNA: TGCAGCGTTGTTGGGGACAACTCCTACGAGCAGTACTTC. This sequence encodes CSVVGDNSYEQYF.

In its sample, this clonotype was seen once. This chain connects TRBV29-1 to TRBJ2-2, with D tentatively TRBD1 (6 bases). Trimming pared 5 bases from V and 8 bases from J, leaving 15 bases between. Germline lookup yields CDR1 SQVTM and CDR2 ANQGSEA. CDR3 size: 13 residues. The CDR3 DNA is TGCAGCGTTTCGAACAGGGTTGCGGGGGAGCTGTTTTTT. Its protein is CSVSNRVAGELFF.

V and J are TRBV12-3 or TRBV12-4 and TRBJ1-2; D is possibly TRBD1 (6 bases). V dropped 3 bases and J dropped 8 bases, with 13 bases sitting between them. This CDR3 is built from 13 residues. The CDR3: CASSFNRVFGYTF. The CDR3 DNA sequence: TGTGCCAGCAGTTTTAACAGGGTATTCGGCTACACCTTC.

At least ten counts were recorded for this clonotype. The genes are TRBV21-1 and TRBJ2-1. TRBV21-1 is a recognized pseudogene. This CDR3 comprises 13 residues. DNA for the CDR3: TGTGCCAGCAGCGAAGGAGGCTACGATGAGCAGTTCTTC. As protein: CASSEGGYDEQFF.

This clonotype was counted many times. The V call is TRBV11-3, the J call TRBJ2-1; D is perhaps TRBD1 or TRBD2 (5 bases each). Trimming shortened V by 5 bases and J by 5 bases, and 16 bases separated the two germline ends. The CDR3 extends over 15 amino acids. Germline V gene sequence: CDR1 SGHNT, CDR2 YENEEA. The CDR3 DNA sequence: TGTGCCAGCAGCCGGACGGGGCTTCGGGACAATGAGCAGTTCTTC. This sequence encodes CASSRTGLRDNEQFF.

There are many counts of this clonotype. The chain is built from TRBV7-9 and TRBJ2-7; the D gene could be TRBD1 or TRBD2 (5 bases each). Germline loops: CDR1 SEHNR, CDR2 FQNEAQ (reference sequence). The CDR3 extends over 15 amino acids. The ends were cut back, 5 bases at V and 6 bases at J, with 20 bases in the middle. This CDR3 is CASSPPGQEGGEQYF. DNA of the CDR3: TGTGCCAGCAGCCCACCGGGGCAGGAAGGTGGCGAGCAGTACTTC.